This T cell receptor (beta chain) was obtained from a study of OX40 agonist ivuxolimab in advanced cancers. Looking at the study overall: It was ivuxolimab, an agonistic anti-OX40 (CD134) antibody, that patients were treated with.

This clone was counted a single time. Some clones are missing from TCRdb's copy, which holds only in-frame ones; the method was immunoSEQ multiplex PCR. The table includes around 35,000 clones, about 90% detected once. Germline lookup yields CDR1 SGHDT and CDR2 YYEEEE. CDR3 length equals 13 residues. V lost 3 bases, J lost 4 bases, and 3 bases stayed unmatched. Baseline, cycle 4 day 1, and cycle 7 day 1 were the blood sampling points. The V call is TRBV5-6, the J call TRBJ2-7, with 8 bases matching TRBD1. The sequence was obtained from an adult with an advanced solid tumor such as melanoma, head and neck, liver or kidney cancer. Here the sequenced sample was CD4+ or CD8+ T cells sorted from blood, taken in a trial of the OX40 agonist ivuxolimab. The chain's CDR3 is CASSWDRIYEQYF. CDR3 coding DNA: TGTGCCAGCAGCTGGGACAGGATTTACGAGCAGTACTTC.